The following is a TCR beta chain sequence with its context. The antigen is not known. Researchers ran the PCR with 60 Vbeta and 13 Jbeta primers. Measured with immunoSEQ multiplex PCR; TCRdb has only the in-frame clones, and not every one. The sample lists 110,000 to 150,000 clones; 72% were seen once. This entry is derived from a study of cytomegalovirus exposure and HLA in healthy donors. The study, taken as a whole, reports: The classifier, whose performance was assessed in both the original and validation cohorts, reportedly diagnosed cytomegalovirus status with high specificity and sensitivity.

This CDR3 region has 12 residues. J gave up 6 bases and V 4 bases, and 2 bases lay outside the gene matches. CDR1 and CDR2 (germline): SGHNT, YYREEE (reference sequence). The rearrangement joins TRBV5-4 to TRBJ2-7, with 9 positions matching TRBD1. The sample was PBMCs. The sequence came from a man in his forties in good health and CMV-seronegative. The CDR3 coding sequence is TGTGCCAGCAGCAGGACAGGGGTCGAGCAGTACTTC. This codes for CASSRTGVEQYF. The full variable domain, completed using reference TRBV5-4 and TRBJ2-7, is ETGVTQSPTHLIKTRGQQVTLRCSSQSGHNTVSWYQQALGQGPQFIFQYYREEENGRGNFPPRFSGLQFPNYSSELNVNALELDDSALYLCASSRTGVEQYFGPGTRLTVT.